What follows is one TCR beta chain and its context. With 7 bases removed from V and 5 bases from J, the gap between germline ends came to 18 bases. The germline V gene has CDR1 LNHDA and CDR2 SQIVND (reference sequence). This CDR3 has 15 residues. This entry comes from a study of blood T cell repertoires in COVID-19. For the study at large: The analysed material was cDNA or gDNA that came from T cells, B-cell-depleted T cells, or PBMCs.

The table came from immunoSEQ multiplex PCR; TCRdb's copy has only in-frame clones and leaves some out. Altogether 150,000 to 200,000 clones are present, approximately 91% being singletons, with the ten largest covering approximately 2%. Sequencing was carried out using peripheral blood. This chain connects TRBV19 to TRBJ1-3; D might be TRBD1 (5 bases). The TCR was taken from a man aged 18 to 29 with acute or convalescent COVID-19. DNA for the CDR3: TGTGCCAGTACTACGGCAGGGAATATTAGAAACACCATATATTTT. The encoded protein is CASTTAGNIRNTIYF.